Listed below are T cell receptor beta chains from one sample, sequenced in a study of cytotoxic CD8 clonotypes in ibrutinib-treated CLL. The protocol was immunoSEQ multiplex PCR, while the TCRdb copy is restricted to in-frame clones and leaves out a portion. The profile covers approximately 97,000 clones, with 77% appearing a single time and about 26% taken by the ten largest. Sequenced here: PBMCs, sampled after 24 months of ibrutinib treatment. These receptors all come from a human donor with chronic lymphocytic leukemia. The conserved cysteine and the conserved F or W are not part of the CDR3 here.

TRBV7-9	TRBJ2-7	ASSPGIYEQY
TRBV6-6	TRBJ2-4	ASSPQGAKNIQY
TRBV9	TRBJ2-7	ASSVDPASGGASRAYEQY
TRBV7-2	TRBJ2-1	ASTKRTENPNEQF
TRBV28	TRBJ1-1	ASSTDRVNTEAF
TRBV7-3	TRBJ1-2	ASSSGGASDGYT
TRBV28	TRBJ1-5	ASRGLNQPQH
TRBV7-2	TRBJ2-7	ASSPLYSGAHEQY
TRBV29-1	TRBJ2-6	SVSRDSSAGANVLT
TRBV27	TRBJ2-7	ASSYGRGAYEQY
TRBV15	TRBJ2-2	ATSRQKQVLGELF
TRBV15	TRBJ1-2	ATSRAGLGLPFYGYT
TRBV27	TRBJ2-3	ASRPEWGLITDTQY
TRBV5-1	TRBJ2-3	ASSFSLSSTDTQY
TRBV7-9	TRBJ2-1	ASSPPSSGRAGNEQF
TRBV7-3	TRBJ2-3	ASSSTGRDTQY
TRBV19	TRBJ2-2	ASSTTGELF
TRBV5-1	TRBJ2-2	ASSTTGRSDTGELF
TRBV7-2	TRBJ2-2	ASSLGLLAGGRELF
TRBV7-6	TRBJ1-5	ASSSLQGSNQPQH
TRBV19	TRBJ2-1	ASSMDRLNEQF
TRBV7-9	TRBJ2-5	ASSLGGSRETQY
TRBV28	TRBJ2-2	ASSLFEAGNTGELF
TRBV18	TRBJ1-5	ASSPQGPNQPQH
TRBV28	TRBJ2-3	ASSLWTGSETDTQY
TRBV9	TRBJ1-2	ASSVAYTANYGYT
TRBV28	TRBJ1-2	ASSQSDYGGYT
TRBV5-4	TRBJ1-1	ASSLRNTEAF
TRBV9	TRBJ2-7	ASSVWASGEQY
TRBV7-2	TRBJ1-6	ASSLGTGRRNSPLH
TRBV11-2	TRBJ2-3	ASSLEGGTDTQY
TRBV28	TRBJ1-3	ASSLRGSTIY
TRBV27	TRBJ1-5	ASSQGSYSNQPQH
TRBV7-3	TRBJ2-1	ASSQALAGGRNLYNEQF
TRBV19	TRBJ2-7	ASSIEHEQY
TRBV4-1	TRBJ1-1	ASSQGQRTGDAF
TRBV6-6	TRBJ1-3	ASSYGQADSGNTIY
TRBV4-1	TRBJ2-1	ASSQPVVGASGYNEQF
TRBV6-6	TRBJ2-3	ASSYGDATDTQY
TRBV6-6	TRBJ1-1	ASSYPPDTEAF
TRBV5-6	TRBJ2-4	ASSLFQGSRTKNIQY
TRBV5-1	TRBJ1-4	ASSPGQLNEKLF
TRBV29-1	TRBJ2-3	SGLAGADTQY
TRBV28	TRBJ2-7	ASSPGQGIHEQY
TRBV5-5	TRBJ1-1	ASSRYQGDEAF
TRBV5-5	TRBJ1-2	ASSFRDTLTNYGYT
TRBV19	TRBJ1-2	ASNLRQSNYGYT
TRBV11-3	TRBJ2-2	ASSYLSAGELF
TRBV9	TRBJ2-3	ASSTYSGGTQDTQY
TRBV4-3	TRBJ2-7	ASSQDAGVNEQY
TRBV28	TRBJ2-1	ASTLRNNEQF
TRBV5-1	TRBJ1-5	ASSLVGGRGNQPQH
TRBV6-5	TRBJ2-3	ASSQQGTDTQY
TRBV9	TRBJ2-2	ASSKGRAGLAVGELF
TRBV9	TRBJ2-7	ASSVRDNSYEQY
TRBV5-1	TRBJ2-2	ASSPNPAGNTGELF